The next 3 T cell receptor beta chains were all read from a single sample in a study of T cell repertoires in cytomegalovirus infection. TCRdb reanalysed the reads using MiXCR and keeps one entry per CDR3 protein. In the table there are about 320,000 distinct CDR3 sequences, over 7.5% of which are singletons. The specimen was PBMCs. All receptors come from a human donor in good health (CMV status not recorded). Some clones in this sample may be carry-over from other donors' samples.

This clonotype was detected only a few times. The J gene is TRBJ2-5, the V gene TRBV20-1; D is ambiguous. This CDR3 region has 12 residues. Germline values: CDR1 DFQATT, CDR2 SNEGSKA (reference sequence). Trimming left V 0 bases short and J 5 bases short, with 7 bases between. As DNA, the CDR3 is TGCAGTGCTAGAGATCGAGAGGAGACCCAGTACTTC. Its protein is CSARDREETQYF.

The chain recombines TRBV12-3 or TRBV12-4 with TRBJ1-2, with D possibly TRBD1 on 6 matching bases. With 6 bases removed from V and 3 bases from J, the gap between germline ends came to 14 bases. The CDR3 extends over 14 amino acids. The CDR3 spells CASRPSGQHYGYTF. DNA of the CDR3: TGTGCCAGCAGACCCTCCGGACAGCACTATGGCTACACCTTC.

This clonotype came up many times. The chain recombines TRBV28 with TRBJ1-1; TRBD1 matches at 7 bases. Trimming cost V 2 bases and J 3 bases; bases outside gene matches: 6. CDR1 and CDR2 (germline): MDHEN, SYDVKM. The CDR3 covers 15 residues. The CDR3 DNA reads as TGTGCCAGCAGTTTACTCCAGGGGGTATACACTGAAGCTTTCTTT. It is translated as CASSLLQGVYTEAFF.